This T cell receptor (beta chain) was captured by sequencing in a study of response to subunit inactivated influenza vaccine. Study-wide results and limits: Only a handful of new T cells, the authors suggested, are recruited with each seasonal influenza vaccination.

TCRdb reprocessed the RT-PCR reads via MiXCR and lists one record per CDR3 protein. The sample yields some 600,000 distinct CDR3 sequences, around 13% seen once. A note on this clonotype: Its antigen is undetermined.

The V gene lost 4 bases and the J gene lost 0 bases, with 15 bases spanning the gap. Germline loops: CDR1 SGHRS, CDR2 YFSETQ. The CDR3 length is 16 residues. The source of this sequence is a man over 45 who received an inactivated influenza vaccine. This sample comprised PBMCs from blood, obtained approximately 15 days before vaccination. The chain joins TRBV5-1 to TRBJ2-3; tentative D call: TRBD2 (6 bases). The CDR3 is CASSPGASASTDTQYF. Written as DNA, the CDR3 is TGCGCCAGCAGCCCAGGTGCTAGCGCAAGCACAGATACGCAGTATTTT.